A selection of T cell receptor beta chains follows, all from one sample in a study of cytomegalovirus exposure and HLA in healthy donors. The repertoire was sequenced with immunoSEQ multiplex PCR; TCRdb's copy has only in-frame clones and lacks some. The table records tens of thousands of clones, less than 85% of them present only once. Sequenced material: PBMCs. The receptor source for this set is a man younger than 35 in good health and CMV-seronegative. Each CDR3 is given with its conserved first and last residue. D genes are given only for firm matches. Size is stated for part of the rows, as once, few or many counts, or as a class when the clone is expanded.

V: TRBV29-1
J: TRBJ1-2
D: NA
size: NA
DNA: TGCAGCGTTGAAGTGGGGGGGCGCAGGGGCTATGGCTACACCTTC
CDR3: CSVEVGGRRGYGYTF

V: TRBV30
J: TRBJ2-5
D: TRBD1
size: NA
DNA: TGTGCCTGGAACTCCCGTTCCCGGGACAGGGGAGAGACCCAGTACTTC
CDR3: CAWNSRSRDRGETQYF

V: TRBV29-1
J: TRBJ1-2
D: NA
size: NA
DNA: TGCAGCGTGGGAGGCATCAGGACTGGTGGCTACACCTTC
CDR3: CSVGGIRTGGYTF

V: TRBV28
J: TRBJ1-1
D: NA
size: NA
DNA: TGTGCCAGCGTCGTCGGTTCTGAAGCTTTCTTT
CDR3: CASVVGSEAFF

V: TRBV9
J: TRBJ2-7
D: NA
size: NA
DNA: TGTGCCAGCAGCGTAGGGCAGGGTGGGATCCACGAGCAGTACTTC
CDR3: CASSVGQGGIHEQYF

V: TRBV5-1
J: TRBJ2-1
D: NA
size: NA
DNA: TGCGCCAGCAGCTTGTCAGGGAATTACAATGAGCAGTTCTTC
CDR3: CASSLSGNYNEQFF

V: TRBV5-4
J: TRBJ1-1
D: TRBD1
size: NA
DNA: TGTGCCAGCAGCTTGGGACAGGGAACGACTGAAGCTTTCTTT
CDR3: CASSLGQGTTEAFF

V: TRBV10-2
J: TRBJ2-5
D: NA
size: NA
DNA: TGCGCCAGCAGTGGACAGGAGACCCAGTACTTC
CDR3: CASSGQETQYF

V: TRBV11-3
J: TRBJ2-3
D: NA
size: NA
DNA: TGTGCCAGCAGCTTAGATCCGGCGGCCCCAGATACGCAGTATTTT
CDR3: CASSLDPAAPDTQYF

V: TRBV29-1
J: TRBJ1-2
D: TRBD1
size: NA
DNA: TGCAGCGTTGAGACAGGGAGTCGGGGCTATGGCTACACCTTC
CDR3: CSVETGSRGYGYTF

V: TRBV9
J: TRBJ1-1
D: NA
size: NA
DNA: TGTGCCAGCAGCGTTTCGGGGACATCGGATAAAGCTTTCTTT
CDR3: CASSVSGTSDKAFF

V: TRBV2
J: TRBJ2-1
D: TRBD2
size: NA
DNA: TGTGCCAGCAGCCGGGACTACGGGCGGGAGCCCCAGTTCTTC
CDR3: CASSRDYGREPQFF

V: TRBV30
J: TRBJ1-2
D: NA
size: NA
DNA: TGTGCCTGGAGTCAGCAGCGGAGCTATGGCTACACCTTC
CDR3: CAWSQQRSYGYTF

V: TRBV29-1
J: TRBJ2-3
D: TRBD1
size: NA
DNA: TGCAGCGGGACAGGGGTGGCGACAGATACGCAGTATTTT
CDR3: CSGTGVATDTQYF

V: TRBV5-1
J: TRBJ2-6
D: TRBD2
size: NA
DNA: TGCGCCAGCAGCTTGGCCTTGGCGGGAGGGACTGGGGCCAACGTCCTGACTTTC
CDR3: CASSLALAGGTGANVLTF

V: TRBV6-1
J: TRBJ1-4
D: TRBD1
size: NA
DNA: TGTGCCAGCAGTGAGGGGACAGGGGGAGAAAAACTGTTTTTT
CDR3: CASSEGTGGEKLFF

V: TRBV10-1
J: TRBJ2-7
D: TRBD2
size: NA
DNA: TGCGCCAGCAGGCATTGGGGGGGAGGAAAAGCCTACGAGCAGTACTTC
CDR3: CASRHWGGGKAYEQYF

V: TRBV7-9
J: TRBJ2-3
D: TRBD2
size: NA
DNA: TGTGCCAGCAGCTTATGGACTAGCGGAACAGATACGCAGTATTTT
CDR3: CASSLWTSGTDTQYF

V: TRBV9
J: TRBJ2-2
D: TRBD1
size: NA
DNA: TGTGCCAGCAGCCTGGGGACAGCGAACACCGGGGAGCTGTTTTTT
CDR3: CASSLGTANTGELFF

V: TRBV5-1
J: TRBJ1-2
D: TRBD1
size: NA
DNA: TGCGCCAGCAGCCCGGGCGACAGGGGGCCTGATGGCTACACCTTC
CDR3: CASSPGDRGPDGYTF

V: TRBV5-1
J: TRBJ2-7
D: TRBD2
size: NA
DNA: TGCGCCAGCAGCTGGATGGGGACTAGCGGAGTCACGCAGTACTTC
CDR3: CASSWMGTSGVTQYF

V: TRBV19
J: TRBJ1-2
D: NA
size: NA
DNA: TGTGCCAGTAGTGAGACTCGGAGGGACTATGGCTACACCTTC
CDR3: CASSETRRDYGYTF

V: TRBV30
J: TRBJ1-2
D: NA
size: NA
DNA: TGTGCCTGGAGTGGTCAGCAGGGATGGACTGGCTACACCTTC
CDR3: CAWSGQQGWTGYTF

V: TRBV6-1
J: TRBJ1-5
D: TRBD1
size: NA
DNA: TGTGCCAGCAGTGAAGGGGGGACAGGGGGCAGTCAGCCCCAGCATTTT
CDR3: CASSEGGTGGSQPQHF

V: TRBV9
J: TRBJ1-1
D: NA
size: NA
DNA: TGTGCCAGCAGCGTAGTGGCGGAAAGCACTGAAGCTTTCTTT
CDR3: CASSVVAESTEAFF

V: TRBV5-4
J: TRBJ2-7
D: TRBD2
size: NA
DNA: TGTGCCAGCAGCTTGGGTCTAGCGGCCTCCTACGAGCAGTACTTC
CDR3: CASSLGLAASYEQYF

V: TRBV10-2
J: TRBJ2-5
D: NA
size: NA
DNA: TGCGCCAGCACAAGGAGGGACTCCCAAGAGACCCAGTACTTC
CDR3: CASTRRDSQETQYF

V: TRBV6-1
J: TRBJ1-5
D: TRBD1
size: NA
DNA: TGTGCCAGCAGTGGCCCGGGACAGGCTAGCAATCAGCCCCAGCATTTT
CDR3: CASSGPGQASNQPQHF

V: TRBV10-3
J: TRBJ2-7
D: NA
size: NA
DNA: TGTGCCATGTCTGGCGGATTAACCTACGAGCAGTACTTC
CDR3: CAMSGGLTYEQYF

V: TRBV11-2
J: TRBJ2-1
D: TRBD2
size: NA
DNA: TGTGCCAGCAGCTTAGTGGGCGGGAGGGCGCAGTTCTTC
CDR3: CASSLVGGRAQFF

V: TRBV6-1
J: TRBJ2-7
D: TRBD1
size: few
DNA: TGTGCCAGCAGTGAAGAAGACAGGGGGTTAATCTACGAGCAGTACTTC
CDR3: CASSEEDRGLIYEQYF

V: TRBV10-3
J: TRBJ2-1
D: NA
size: few
DNA: TGTGCCATCAGTGTCTCTGTAAATGAGCAGTTCTTC
CDR3: CAISVSVNEQFF

V: TRBV5-1
J: TRBJ2-2
D: TRBD1
size: NA
DNA: TGCGCCAGCAGTCAAGTGGGACAGGGATATAGCGGGGAGCTGTTTTTT
CDR3: CASSQVGQGYSGELFF

V: TRBV25-1
J: TRBJ1-1
D: NA
size: NA
DNA: TGTGCCAGCAGTGCCGTGAGGACTGAAGCTTTCTTT
CDR3: CASSAVRTEAFF

V: TRBV29-1
J: TRBJ2-1
D: TRBD1
size: NA
DNA: TGCAGCGTTGAAGTACCGGGACAGGGGGTGAATGAGCAGTTCTTC
CDR3: CSVEVPGQGVNEQFF

V: TRBV7-9
J: TRBJ1-2
D: TRBD1
size: NA
DNA: TGTGCTGGGGACAGGGAAATCTACTACACCTTC
CDR3: CAGDREIYYTF

V: TRBV28
J: TRBJ2-1
D: TRBD2
size: NA
DNA: TGTGCCAGCAGTTCTGGCGGGGGGACTACTTACAATGAGCAGTTCTTC
CDR3: CASSSGGGTTYNEQFF

V: TRBV4-3
J: TRBJ1-4
D: NA
size: few
DNA: TGCGCCAGCAGCCAGGCCATGACAGGCCTAGTCGAAAAACTGTTTTTT
CDR3: CASSQAMTGLVEKLFF

V: TRBV2
J: TRBJ2-1
D: TRBD2
size: NA
DNA: TGTGCCAGCAAAGGACTAGCGGGAGGCCTTAGCTCCTACAATGAGCAGTTCTTC
CDR3: CASKGLAGGLSSYNEQFF

V: TRBV7-8
J: TRBJ2-1
D: TRBD2
size: once
DNA: TGTGCCAGCAGCGTCACTAGCGGGAGTAGGAATGAGCAGTTCTTC
CDR3: CASSVTSGSRNEQFF

V: TRBV7-9
J: TRBJ1-2
D: TRBD1
size: NA
DNA: TGTGCCAGCAGCTTACAGGGGGCCGGGAGCTATGGCTACACCTTC
CDR3: CASSLQGAGSYGYTF

V: TRBV18
J: TRBJ2-5
D: TRBD1
size: few
DNA: TGTGCCAGCTCACCGCCGGGGACAGCGATCGGGGAGACCCAGTACTTC
CDR3: CASSPPGTAIGETQYF

V: TRBV20-1
J: TRBJ1-1
D: NA
size: NA
DNA: TGCAGGGATAAGGACGACAGGTTCTTT
CDR3: CRDKDDRFF

V: TRBV6-5
J: TRBJ1-6
D: NA
size: NA
DNA: TGTGCCAGCAGTTCCATCGGGAAGAATTCACCCCTCCACTTT
CDR3: CASSSIGKNSPLHF

V: TRBV9
J: TRBJ1-2
D: NA
size: NA
DNA: TGTGCCAGCAGCCCCGGGCAGGGGAGTGTCTATGGCTACACCTTC
CDR3: CASSPGQGSVYGYTF

V: TRBV11-2
J: TRBJ1-4
D: NA
size: NA
DNA: TGTGCCAGCAGCCCAGCACAGGGAGGGCTCGAAAAACTGTTTTTT
CDR3: CASSPAQGGLEKLFF

V: TRBV4-1
J: TRBJ2-1
D: NA
size: NA
DNA: TGCGCCAGCAGCCAACCCCGAGGGGGAGCGTATGAGCAGTTCTTC
CDR3: CASSQPRGGAYEQFF

V: TRBV27
J: TRBJ1-5
D: NA
size: NA
DNA: TGTGCCAGCAGTTCGTCAGGGTACAGGGCGGATCAGCCCCAGCATTTT
CDR3: CASSSSGYRADQPQHF

V: TRBV7-2
J: TRBJ2-7
D: TRBD1
size: NA
DNA: TGTGCCAGCAGCTTCGACAGGGGATCATCCTACGAGCAGTACTTC
CDR3: CASSFDRGSSYEQYF

V: TRBV29-1
J: TRBJ1-2
D: TRBD1
size: NA
DNA: TGCAGCGTTGATCAGGGGGCGGGTGGCTACACCTTC
CDR3: CSVDQGAGGYTF

V: TRBV7-2
J: TRBJ2-2
D: TRBD2
size: NA
DNA: TGTGCCAGCAGCTTAGACCCACTTAGCGGGAGTGGTACCGGGGAGCTGTTTTTT
CDR3: CASSLDPLSGSGTGELFF